The 28 T cell receptor beta chains below were found in one sample sequenced in a study of spatial heterogeneity in lung cancer. TCRdb recomputed calls from the 5' RACE reads with MiXCR, one row per CDR3 protein. In the table there are more than 30,000 distinct CDR3 sequences, about 5.2% of which are singletons. Documented time point: sample taken at primary tumor resection. The material sequenced was PBMCs, taken at surgery. Every receptor here comes from a female donor with early-stage non-small cell lung cancer.

This clonotype was detected ten times or more. The rearrangement joins TRBV5-4 to TRBJ2-2; D possibly corresponds to TRBD1 (6 bases). V was clipped by 5 bases and J by 0 bases, with 11 bases between them. CDR3 size: 15 residues. The germline CDR1 and CDR2 sequences are SGHNT and YYREEE (reference sequence). CDR3 nucleotides: TGTGCCAGCAGACAACAGGGCCCGAACACCGGGGAGCTGTTTTTT. It encodes CASRQQGPNTGELFF.

This clonotype was detected many times. V gene TRBV5-6 combines with J gene TRBJ2-5; 8 nucleotides agree with TRBD2. Germline V gives CDR1 SGHDT, CDR2 YYEEEE. The J segment lost 2 bases and the V segment lost 5 bases, leaving 5 bases of the junction unmatched. This CDR3 has 14 residues. The CDR3 DNA follows: TGTGCCAGCAGGGCTAGCGGGCGTCAAGAGACCCAGTACTTC. This sequence encodes CASRASGRQETQYF.

The table lists this clonotype with a few counts. This chain uses TRBV5-1 with TRBJ2-6, with TRBD1 as a possible D gene (5 bases). Trimming pared 4 bases from V and 0 bases from J, leaving 20 bases between. The germline V gene has CDR1 SGHRS and CDR2 YFSETQ. The CDR3 is 19 residues long. CDR3 nucleotide sequence: TGCGCCAGCAGCACCGGACACTCACCTCAAGTCTCTGGGGCCAACGTCCTGACTTTC. Translation: CASSTGHSPQVSGANVLTF. Full variable domain (outside the CDR3, taken from reference TRBV5-1 and TRBJ2-6): KAGVTQTPRYLIKTRGQQVTLSCSPISGHRSVSWYQQTPGQGLQFLFEYFSETQRNKGNFPGRFSGRQFSNSRSEMNVSTLELGDSALYLCASSTGHSPQVSGANVLTFGAGSRLTVL.

This clonotype was observed many times. This chain connects TRBV18 to TRBJ1-4, with D possibly TRBD1 on 5 matching bases. Trimming took off 3 bases at V and 8 bases at J, with 16 bases between the two ends. The germline V gene has CDR1 KGHSH and CDR2 LQKENI. The CDR3 extends over 15 amino acids. The CDR3 DNA reads TGTGCCAGCTCACCGACCGACCAGGGAGGGGAAAAACTGTTTTTT. Translating it yields CASSPTDQGGEKLFF.

This clonotype showed up just a few times. V usage is TRBV5-4 and J usage is TRBJ2-5, with TRBD2 identical over 8 bases. Germline-derived CDR1 and CDR2 are SGHNT and YYREEE (reference sequence). V trimming: 3 bases; J trimming: 2 bases; junction bases outside the gene matches: 12. The CDR3 runs 17 residues. CDR3 sequence (DNA): TGTGCCAGCAGCTCGTCCATTCGCAGCGGGGGACAAGAGACCCAGTACTTC. Protein: CASSSSIRSGGQETQYF.

Note on this clonotype: A junction end diverges from the germline sequence, so it may reflect a read error. V is TRBV5-1 and J is TRBJ2-2, with D maybe TRBD2 (5 bases). CDR1 is SGHRS and CDR2 is YFSETQ in the germline V gene. This CDR3 spans 15 amino acids. CDR3 DNA: TGCGCCAGCAGAACAGAGGGCATAACCACCGCGGAGCTGTTTTTT. It codes for CASRTEGITTAELFF.

This clonotype was recorded at least ten times. The chain employs TRBV29-1 and TRBJ1-5; D gene uncertain. The CDR3 runs to 12 residues. From germline, CDR1 is SQVTM and CDR2 ANQGSEA. The ends were cut back, 6 bases at V and 0 bases at J, with 6 bases in the middle. The CDR3 bases are TGCAGCGTCGGAGATAGCAATCAGCCCCAGCATTTT. Its translation: CSVGDSNQPQHF.

This clonotype showed up many times. This chain uses TRBV7-2 with TRBJ1-1; D is undetermined. Trimming pared 0 bases from V and 2 bases from J, leaving 10 bases between. Per the germline V gene, CDR1 is SGHTA and CDR2 is FQGNSA. The CDR3 sequence is 15 residues long. CDR3 nucleotides: TGTGCCAGCAGCTTAGCATTCTCAGGTAACACTGAAGCTTTCTTT. This codes for CASSLAFSGNTEAFF.

This clonotype was counted at least ten times. The chain has TRBV15 and TRBJ1-2; D ambiguous. Germline CDR1 and CDR2: LNHNV and YYDKDF (reference sequence). This CDR3 has 14 residues. Trimming pared 3 bases from V and 8 bases from J, leaving 16 bases between. The CDR3 loop reads CATSSGSSAGGYTF. The CDR3 DNA follows: TGTGCCACCAGCAGTGGATCCTCGGCGGGGGGCTACACCTTC.

This clonotype was picked up many times. The chain combines TRBV20-1 with TRBJ2-1; D is perhaps TRBD2 (5 bases). Germline CDR1 and CDR2: DFQATT and SNEGSKA (reference sequence). V was clipped by 3 bases and J by 0 bases, with 9 bases between them. This CDR3 contains 14 residues. The CDR3 DNA sequence: TGCAGTGCTAGGCCCGGGGACTCCTACAATGAGCAGTTCTTC. It encodes CSARPGDSYNEQFF.

As to this clonotype: This may arise from a read error, as a much more abundant clone is one base away. The conserved final phenylalanine or tryptophan is absent from the CDR3, which likely points to a read error. The V call is TRBV18, the J call TRBJ1-2; TRBD1 matches at 8 bases. The CDR3 is made up of 18 amino acids. The V gene end was trimmed by 0 bases and the J gene end by 2 bases; junction bases not matched to a gene: 11. Germline lookup yields CDR1 KGHSH and CDR2 LQKENI. The CDR3 loop reads CASSPPVSRQGINYGYTS. As DNA, the CDR3 is TGTGCCAGCTCACCACCTGTCTCGAGACAGGGGATAAACTATGGCTACACCTCC.

The table lists this clonotype with many counts. The chain is built from TRBV20-1 and TRBJ2-6; TRBD1 aligns across 9 bases. Germline CDR1 and CDR2: DFQATT and SNEGSKA (reference sequence). The J segment lost 2 bases and the V segment lost 5 bases, leaving 4 bases of the junction unmatched. This CDR3 spans 15 amino acids. In DNA form, the CDR3 reads TGCAGTGCTCAAAGGGACAGGGCTGGGGCCAACGTCCTGACTTTC. Protein sequence: CSAQRDRAGANVLTF.

This clonotype was counted many times. This rearrangement joins TRBV6-1 to TRBJ2-6; 8 bases agree with TRBD2. CDR1 and CDR2 from the germline V gene are MNHNS and SASEGT. V lost 0 bases and J lost 1; bases outside the gene matches: 8. This CDR3 region has 19 residues. The CDR3 here is CASSEAVAGRQSGANVLTF. In DNA form, the CDR3 reads TGTGCCAGCAGTGAAGCCGTAGCGGGGCGACAGTCTGGGGCCAACGTCCTGACTTTC.

J is TRBJ2-3 and V is TRBV6-4, with 8 positions matching TRBD2. V lost 4 bases, J lost 2 bases, and 5 bases stayed unmatched. The CDR3 totals 15 residues. Per the germline V gene, CDR1 is MRHNA and CDR2 is SNTAGT. The CDR3 is CASSGRRGATDTQYF. Written as DNA, the CDR3 is TGTGCCAGCAGTGGCAGGCGGGGGGCCACAGATACGCAGTATTTT.

This clonotype was recorded at least ten times. This rearrangement joins TRBV9 to TRBJ2-3; TRBD2 matches 10 bases. Trimming cost V 0 bases and J 6 bases; bases outside gene matches: 7. The CDR3 consists of 16 residues. Germline CDR1 is SGDLS and CDR2 is YYNGEE. The CDR3 loop reads CASSVEQRGGFDTQYF. CDR3 sequence (DNA): TGTGCCAGCAGCGTAGAGCAGCGGGGGGGCTTTGATACGCAGTATTTT.

This clonotype has a count of ten or more. The chain is built from TRBV5-1 and TRBJ2-1; D remains unclear. V shed 0 bases and J shed 6 bases, with 10 bases lying between them. The CDR3 totals 14 residues. CDR1 is SGHRS, CDR2 YFSETQ, per germline. CDR3 protein: CASSLVTTSNEQFF. The CDR3 coding sequence is TGCGCCAGCAGCTTGGTTACCACCTCCAATGAGCAGTTCTTC. The whole variable domain, filled in from reference TRBV5-1 and TRBJ2-1, reads KAGVTQTPRYLIKTRGQQVTLSCSPISGHRSVSWYQQTPGQGLQFLFEYFSETQRNKGNFPGRFSGRQFSNSRSEMNVSTLELGDSALYLCASSLVTTSNEQFFGPGTRLTVL.

This clonotype was counted at least ten times. The V and J genes are TRBV7-6 and TRBJ2-7, with 9 bases fitting TRBD1. The V gene end was trimmed by 2 bases and the J gene end by 1 base; junction bases not matched to a gene: 3. CDR3 length: 15 amino acids. CDR1 and CDR2 (germline): SGHVS, FNYEAQ. This CDR3 is CASSLRGTGSYEQYF. DNA of the CDR3: TGTGCCAGCAGCTTAAGAGGGACAGGGTCCTACGAGCAGTACTTC.

This clonotype was observed a few times. V and J are TRBV5-1 and TRBJ2-1, with D tentatively TRBD2 (5 bases). Trimming pared 3 bases from V and 8 bases from J, leaving 18 bases between. The CDR3 length is 15 residues. Germline CDR1 SGHRS, CDR2 YFSETQ. In DNA form, the CDR3 reads TGCGCCAGCAGCTCGCGAACGGGCGGGTACGATGAGCAGTTCTTC. Residues: CASSSRTGGYDEQFF.

This clonotype was recorded at least ten times. The J gene is TRBJ2-7, the V gene TRBV7-9, with a weak D call TRBD2 (6 bases). CDR1 and CDR2 from the germline V gene are SEHNR and FQNEAQ (reference sequence). V dropped 3 bases and J dropped 9 bases, with 12 bases sitting between them. CDR3 length: 12 amino acids. DNA for the CDR3: TGTGCCAGCAGCTTGTTGCAGGGAGGGCAGTACTTC. Its protein is CASSLLQGGQYF.

The table lists this clonotype with many counts. V and J are TRBV15 and TRBJ2-7; a weak D match, TRBD2 (6 bases). Trimming left V 5 bases short and J 6 bases short, with 17 bases between. Germline CDR1 LNHNV, CDR2 YYDKDF (reference sequence). The CDR3 consists of 14 residues. The CDR3 nucleotides are TGTGCCACCAGCTTGACCCGGCGGGGAGGCGAGCAGTACTTC. Protein sequence: CATSLTRRGGEQYF.

This clonotype was recorded many times. The chain links TRBV14 to TRBJ2-7, with 7 nucleotides matching TRBD2. Trimming at V came to 3 bases and at J to 3 bases, leaving 2 bases not matched to a gene. The CDR3 is made up of 13 amino acids. Germline V gene sequence: CDR1 SGHDN, CDR2 FVKESK. The chain's CDR3 is CASSQGGGYEQYF. CDR3 in DNA: TGTGCCAGCAGCCAGGGGGGGGGCTACGAGCAGTACTTC.

This clonotype was observed at least ten times. The chain uses TRBV9 and TRBJ2-5; D is unclear. Germline CDR1 reads SGDLS; CDR2 reads YYNGEE. Trimming left V 0 bases short and J 2 bases short, with 2 bases between. This CDR3 spans 12 amino acids. The CDR3 region is CASSVGQETQYF. DNA of the CDR3: TGTGCCAGCAGCGTAGGGCAAGAGACCCAGTACTTC.

This clonotype was seen ten or more times. This chain uses TRBV14 with TRBJ1-1; 7 positions agree with TRBD1. The length of the CDR3 is 14 residues. The V gene's germline CDR1 is SGHDN and CDR2 FVKESK. V lost 4 bases to trimming and J lost 6 bases; unmatched junction nucleotides: 8. CDR3 DNA sequence: TGTGCCAGCAGCCCGACAGGGTTGGGTGCTGAAGCTTTCTTT. It is translated as CASSPTGLGAEAFF.

This clonotype was observed many times. CDR3 in DNA: TGTGCCAGCAGCGCCATTACTACCTCTAGAGAGACCCAGTACTTC. Translation gives CASSAITTSRETQYF. The rearrangement links TRBV9 to TRBJ2-5; D unclear. The CDR3 runs to 15 residues. The germline gives CDR1 SGDLS, CDR2 YYNGEE. V was cut by 3 bases and J by 4 bases, with 16 bases left in between.

In this sample, this clonotype turned up many times. This chain links TRBV2 with TRBJ2-3; 7 bases are a match to TRBD2. Unmatched junction bases numbered 1, after V lost 1 base and J lost 0 bases. The CDR3 length is 15 residues. Germline lookup yields CDR1 SNHLY and CDR2 FYNNEI. The CDR3 sequence is CASSEGGGSTDTQYF. Written as DNA, the CDR3 is TGTGCCAGCAGTGAAGGGGGGGGTAGCACAGATACGCAGTATTTT.

This clonotype appeared many times. The chain is built from TRBV18 and TRBJ2-1; 8 positions agree with TRBD2. CDR1 KGHSH and CDR2 LQKENI come from the germline V gene. The CDR3 has 17 amino acids. Germline trimming cut 3 bases from V and 4 bases from J; bases unmatched to any gene: 11. The CDR3 sequence: CASSPAPSGGVYNEQFF. CDR3 in DNA: TGTGCCAGCTCACCGGCCCCCAGCGGGGGCGTTTACAATGAGCAGTTCTTC.

This clonotype was observed at least ten times. CDR3: CSATDGGRPQHF. For the CDR3, the DNA is TGCAGTGCGACGGACGGAGGTAGGCCCCAGCATTTT. The chain combines TRBV20-1 with TRBJ1-5; D is uncertain. Germline-derived CDR1 and CDR2 are DFQATT and SNEGSKA (reference sequence). This CDR3 contains 12 residues. Deletions cut 6 bases from V and 9 bases from J, with 15 bases between.

The sample holds many counts of this clonotype. This CDR3 is CASSAPGKTGRFNEQFF. DNA of the CDR3: TGTGCCAGCAGTGCGCCCGGTAAGACAGGGCGTTTCAATGAGCAGTTCTTC. V usage is TRBV28 and J usage is TRBJ2-1; 7 bases match TRBD1. The CDR3 contains 17 residues. V shed 5 bases, J shed 6 bases, and the junction held 16 bases outside the gene matches. Germline values: CDR1 MDHEN, CDR2 SYDVKM.